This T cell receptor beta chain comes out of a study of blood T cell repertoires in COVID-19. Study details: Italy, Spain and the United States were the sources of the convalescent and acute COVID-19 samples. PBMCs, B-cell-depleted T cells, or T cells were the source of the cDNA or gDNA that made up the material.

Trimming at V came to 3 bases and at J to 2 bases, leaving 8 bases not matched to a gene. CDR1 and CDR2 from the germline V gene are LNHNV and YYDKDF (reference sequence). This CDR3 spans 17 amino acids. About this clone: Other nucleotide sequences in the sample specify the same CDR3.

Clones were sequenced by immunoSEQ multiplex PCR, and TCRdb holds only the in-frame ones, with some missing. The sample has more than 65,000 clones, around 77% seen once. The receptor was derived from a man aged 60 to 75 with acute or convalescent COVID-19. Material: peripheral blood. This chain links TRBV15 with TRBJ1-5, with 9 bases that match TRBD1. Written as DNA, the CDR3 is TGTGCCACCAGCAGGCACCTGGGACAGGGCGGCAATCAGCCCCAGCATTTT. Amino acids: CATSRHLGQGGNQPQHF.